This T cell receptor (beta chain) emerged from a study of blood T cell repertoires in COVID-19. Study overall: T cells, B-cell-depleted T cells, or PBMCs provided the cDNA or gDNA that served as material.

Some clones are missing from TCRdb's copy, which holds only in-frame ones; the method was immunoSEQ multiplex PCR. This table holds around 360,000 clones, over 75% found once. Participants were aged about 18 to 100 years from around 24 US areas. Germline V gene sequence: CDR1 MNHEY, CDR2 SMNVEV (reference sequence). The length of the CDR3 is 16 residues. V lost 7 bases and J 7 bases, leaving 20 bases between the germline ends. The sequenced sample was PBMCs or T cells enriched from blood (not recorded which). The genes are TRBV27 and TRBJ1-6; the D is unclear. This receptor was obtained from a woman aged 25 to 39 who had recovered from COVID-19. CDR3 sequence reads: CASTQSPGYLNSPLHF. For the CDR3, the DNA is TGTGCCAGCACACAATCGCCGGGGTATCTAAATTCACCCCTCCACTTT.